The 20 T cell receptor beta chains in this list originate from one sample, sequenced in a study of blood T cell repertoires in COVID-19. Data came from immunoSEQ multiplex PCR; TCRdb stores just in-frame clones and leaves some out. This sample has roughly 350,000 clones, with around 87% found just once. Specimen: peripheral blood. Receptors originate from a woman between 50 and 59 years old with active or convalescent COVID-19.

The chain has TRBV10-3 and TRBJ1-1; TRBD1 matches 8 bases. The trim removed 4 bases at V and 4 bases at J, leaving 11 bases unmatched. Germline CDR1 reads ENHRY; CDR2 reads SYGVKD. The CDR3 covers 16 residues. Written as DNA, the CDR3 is TGTGCCATCAGTGTGTCAGGGGGCTTCTTGGGCACTGAAGCTTTCTTT. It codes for CAISVSGGFLGTEAFF.

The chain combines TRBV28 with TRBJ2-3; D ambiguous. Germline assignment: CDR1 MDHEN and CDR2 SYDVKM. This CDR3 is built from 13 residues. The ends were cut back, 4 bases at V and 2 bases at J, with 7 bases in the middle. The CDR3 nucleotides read TGTGCCAGCAGTTCGACAAACACAGATACGCAGTATTTT. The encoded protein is CASSSTNTDTQYF.

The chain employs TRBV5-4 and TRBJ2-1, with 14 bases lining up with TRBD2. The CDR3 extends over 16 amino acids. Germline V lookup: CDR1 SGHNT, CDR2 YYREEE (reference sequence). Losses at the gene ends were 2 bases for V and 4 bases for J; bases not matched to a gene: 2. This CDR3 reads CASSFGLAGGYNEQFF. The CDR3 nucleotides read TGTGCCAGCAGCTTCGGACTAGCGGGGGGTTACAATGAGCAGTTCTTC.

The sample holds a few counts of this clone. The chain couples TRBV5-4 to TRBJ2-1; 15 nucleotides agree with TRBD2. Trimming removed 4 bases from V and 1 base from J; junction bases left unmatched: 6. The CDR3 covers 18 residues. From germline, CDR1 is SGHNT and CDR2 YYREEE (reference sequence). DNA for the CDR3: TGTGCCAGCAGCCCGGGACTAGCGGGAGGAGGGTCCTACAATGAGCAGTTCTTC. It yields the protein CASSPGLAGGGSYNEQFF.

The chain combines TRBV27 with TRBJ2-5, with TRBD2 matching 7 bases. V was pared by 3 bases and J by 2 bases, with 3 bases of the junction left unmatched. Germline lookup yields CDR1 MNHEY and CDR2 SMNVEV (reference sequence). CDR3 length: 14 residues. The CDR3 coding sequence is TGTGCCAGCAGTTTCCTAGCGGAACAAGAGACCCAGTACTTC. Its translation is CASSFLAEQETQYF.

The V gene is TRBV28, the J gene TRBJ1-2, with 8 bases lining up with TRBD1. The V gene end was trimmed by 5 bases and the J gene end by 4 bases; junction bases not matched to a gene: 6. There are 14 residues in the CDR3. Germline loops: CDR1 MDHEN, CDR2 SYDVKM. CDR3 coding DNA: TGTGCCAGCAGTCCCGGACAGGGCCCCTATGGCTACACCTTC. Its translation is CASSPGQGPYGYTF.

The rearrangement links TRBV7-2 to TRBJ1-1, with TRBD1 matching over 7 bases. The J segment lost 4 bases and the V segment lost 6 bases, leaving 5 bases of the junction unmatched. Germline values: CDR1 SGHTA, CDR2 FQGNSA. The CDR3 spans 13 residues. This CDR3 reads CASSPDRATEAFF. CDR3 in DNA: TGTGCCAGCAGTCCAGACAGGGCCACTGAAGCTTTCTTT.

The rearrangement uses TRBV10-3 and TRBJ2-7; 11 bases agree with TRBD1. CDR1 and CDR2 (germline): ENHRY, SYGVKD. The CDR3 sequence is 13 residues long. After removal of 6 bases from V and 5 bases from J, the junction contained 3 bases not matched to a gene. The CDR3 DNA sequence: TGTGCCATCAGGGGGACAGGGGGAGACGAGCAGTACTTC. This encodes CAIRGTGGDEQYF.

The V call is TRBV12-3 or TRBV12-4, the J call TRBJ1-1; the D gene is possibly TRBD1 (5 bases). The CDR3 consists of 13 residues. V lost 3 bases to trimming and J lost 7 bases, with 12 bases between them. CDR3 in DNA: TGTGCCAGCAGTTTCGGGGGGAAGGGTGAAGCTTTCTTT. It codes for CASSFGGKGEAFF.

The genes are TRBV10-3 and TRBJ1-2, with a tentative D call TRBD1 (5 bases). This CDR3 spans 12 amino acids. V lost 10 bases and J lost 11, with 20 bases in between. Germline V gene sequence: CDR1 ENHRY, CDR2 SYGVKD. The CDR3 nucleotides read TGTGCCAGCCTTCGGGACTCCTCTTCGTACACCTTC. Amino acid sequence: CASLRDSSSYTF.

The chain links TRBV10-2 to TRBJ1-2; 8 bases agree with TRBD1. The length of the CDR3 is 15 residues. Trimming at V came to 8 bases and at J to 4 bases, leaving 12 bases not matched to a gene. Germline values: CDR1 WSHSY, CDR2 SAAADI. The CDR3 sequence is CASGAGTGGLYGYTF. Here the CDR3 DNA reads TGCGCCAGCGGCGCCGGGACAGGTGGGCTCTATGGCTACACCTTC.

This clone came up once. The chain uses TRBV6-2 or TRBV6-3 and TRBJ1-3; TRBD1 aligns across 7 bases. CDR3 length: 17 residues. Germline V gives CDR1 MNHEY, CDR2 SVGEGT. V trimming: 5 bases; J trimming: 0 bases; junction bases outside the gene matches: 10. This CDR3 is CASSEGQTILSGNTIYF. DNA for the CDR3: TGTGCCAGCAGTGAGGGACAGACCATCCTCTCTGGAAACACCATATATTTT.

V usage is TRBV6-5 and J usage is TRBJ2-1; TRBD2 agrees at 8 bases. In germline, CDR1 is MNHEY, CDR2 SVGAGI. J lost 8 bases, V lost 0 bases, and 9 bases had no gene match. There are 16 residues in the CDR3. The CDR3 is CASSYSPTTGGDEQFF. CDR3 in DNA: TGTGCCAGCAGTTACTCGCCGACGACCGGGGGGGATGAGCAGTTCTTC.

CDR3 coding DNA: TGTGCCAGCTCGCGAATGGACAGGGGTGGGGGAGCCCAGCATTTT. Amino acid sequence: CASSRMDRGGGAQHF. The chain employs TRBV18 and TRBJ1-5; 9 positions agree with TRBD1. With V trimmed by 6 bases and J by 11 bases, 14 bases remained unmatched. The CDR3 length is 15 residues. Looked up from germline, CDR1 is KGHSH and CDR2 is LQKENI.

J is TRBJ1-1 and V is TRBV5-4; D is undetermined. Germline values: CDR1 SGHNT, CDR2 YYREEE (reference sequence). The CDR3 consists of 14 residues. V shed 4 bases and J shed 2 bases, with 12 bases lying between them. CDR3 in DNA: TGTGCCAGCAGCCTGGGAGGTTTCAACACTGAAGCTTTCTTT. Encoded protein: CASSLGGFNTEAFF.

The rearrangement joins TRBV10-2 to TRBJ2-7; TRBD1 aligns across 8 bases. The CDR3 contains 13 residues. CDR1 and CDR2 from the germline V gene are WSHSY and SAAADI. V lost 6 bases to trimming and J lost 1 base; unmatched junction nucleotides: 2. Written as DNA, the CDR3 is TGCGCCAGCAGCGACAGGGGATCCTACGAGCAGTACTTC. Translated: CASSDRGSYEQYF.

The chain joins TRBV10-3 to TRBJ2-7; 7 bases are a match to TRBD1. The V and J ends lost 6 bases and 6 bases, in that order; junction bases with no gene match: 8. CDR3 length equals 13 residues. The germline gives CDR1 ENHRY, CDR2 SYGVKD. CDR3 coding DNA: TGTGCCATCAGCGGGACAGCGCCGACCGAGCAGTACTTC. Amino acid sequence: CAISGTAPTEQYF.

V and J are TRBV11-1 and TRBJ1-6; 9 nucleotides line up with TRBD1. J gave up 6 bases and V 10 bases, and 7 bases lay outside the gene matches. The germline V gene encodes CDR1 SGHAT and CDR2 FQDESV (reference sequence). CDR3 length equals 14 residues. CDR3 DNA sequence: TGTGCCATCCCGTCGACAGGGGGTAATTCACCCCTCCACTTT. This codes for CAIPSTGGNSPLHF. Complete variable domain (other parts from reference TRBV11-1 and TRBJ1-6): EAEVAQSPRYKITEKSQAVAFWCDPISGHATLYWYRQILGQGPELLVQFQDESVVDDSQLPKDRFSAERLKGVDSTLKIQPAELGDSAMYLCAIPSTGGNSPLHFGNGTRLTVT.

The CDR3 region has the DNA TGTGCCAGCAGTGAAGAACGTTTATGGGCAGGGGATTCGAGTGGCTACACCTTC. Translating it yields CASSEERLWAGDSSGYTF. V usage is TRBV2 and J usage is TRBJ1-2; weak D call: TRBD1 (6 bases). Germline V CDR1 and CDR2: SNHLY, FYNNEI. There are 18 residues in the CDR3. The V gene lost 1 base and the J gene lost 7 bases, with 25 bases spanning the gap.

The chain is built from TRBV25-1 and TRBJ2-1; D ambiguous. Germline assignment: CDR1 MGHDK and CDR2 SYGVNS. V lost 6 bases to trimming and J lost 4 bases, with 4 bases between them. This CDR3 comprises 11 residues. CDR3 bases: TGTGCCAGCAGAACTTACAATGAGCAGTTCTTC. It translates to CASRTYNEQFF.